This TCR beta chain was captured by sequencing in a study of T-cell memory formation after mild COVID-19. Via MiXCR, TCRdb re-called the 5' RACE reads, giving one row per CDR3 protein. In the table there are under 550,000 distinct CDR3 sequences, about a sixth of which are singletons. Germline CDR1 is MNHNS and CDR2 is SASEGT. Trimming cost V 6 bases and J 3 bases; bases outside gene matches: 14. This CDR3 contains 17 residues. The sequencing sample was made of PBMCs or a T cell subset sorted from them (not recorded which). This sequence originates from a man aged 18 to 30 who had mild COVID-19 (a few samples of this study predate the infection). Cell type and time point are not known. This chain joins TRBV6-1 and TRBJ2-1, with 7 bases lining up with TRBD1. The CDR3 DNA is TGTGCCAGCAGCCTAGACTCCGGGACAGCTCACTACAATGAGCAGTTCTTC. It is translated as CASSLDSGTAHYNEQFF.